This T cell receptor (beta chain) comes out of a study of T-cell reconstitution after alpha-beta-depleted transplantation in children (dated by TCRdb to 2016 to 2017). For context, the study as a whole: T-cell immune reconstitution after TCRalphabeta/CD19-depleted allogeneic hematopoietic cell transplantation in children was quantitatively tracked in the study by means of TCR repertoire profiling.

This clonotype was observed at least ten times. The antigen this receptor binds is unknown. Base quality data are lacking; no much larger clone is found one base away. Libraries were made using PCR. The sequencer listed for this sample is Illumina HiSeq 2500. TCR library preparation used molecular barcoding, with unique molecular identifiers applied to normalize quantification of the TCRbeta repertoire. In TCRdb, the public reads were trimmed at Q25 with fastp and aligned with MiXCR, with productive beta chains retained. One record per CDR3 amino acid sequence lists the most common genes and DNA. Across this sample there are roughly 500,000 distinct CDR3 sequences, with around 12% seen only once. About 5% of the sample is in the top ten clones. Measured from the cysteine to the phenylalanine, the CDR3 is 14 residues long. Of all the DNA, just the CDR3 is kept, 42 bases in frame from base 1. The trim is 4 bases for V and 3 bases for J, with a gap of 9 bases between the germline ends. CDR1 SNHLY and CDR2 FYNNEI are derived from the germline V gene.

This sequence uses TRBV2 and TRBJ2-2; the D gene lacks a confident call. The sequence came from a human donor who donated a stem cell graft to a child with combined immunodeficiency. The specimen was PBMCs from the stem cell graft donor, collected from the stem cell graft. The CDR3 region has the sequence CASSGVVYTGELFF. The nucleotide sequence is TGTGCCAGCAGTGGGGTAGTCTACACCGGGGAGCTGTTTTTT.